Only a few counts were recorded for the clone carrying this T cell receptor (beta chain). The data were obtained in a study of blood T cell repertoires in COVID-19. In the study overall: Samples taken during acute and convalescent COVID-19 were collected in the United States, Italy and Spain.

This table comes from immunoSEQ multiplex PCR, and its TCRdb copy is limited to in-frame clones, with some not included. The sample consists of under 200,000 clones, 84% of them appearing once. Participants had their cohort set by participant-reported clinical history. Germline-derived CDR1 and CDR2 are KGHSH and LQKENI. Trimming pared 2 bases from V and 1 base from J, leaving 8 bases between. This CDR3 is 14 amino acids long. The V and J genes are TRBV18 and TRBJ1-1; tentatively, D is TRBD1 (6 bases). Sequences were obtained from PBMCs or T cells enriched from blood (not recorded which). This clonotype was obtained from a woman between 25 and 40 years old who had been exposed to COVID-19. The CDR3 loop reads CASSPETGNTEAFF. Written as DNA, the CDR3 is TGTGCCAGCTCACCAGAGACAGGGAACACTGAAGCTTTCTTT.